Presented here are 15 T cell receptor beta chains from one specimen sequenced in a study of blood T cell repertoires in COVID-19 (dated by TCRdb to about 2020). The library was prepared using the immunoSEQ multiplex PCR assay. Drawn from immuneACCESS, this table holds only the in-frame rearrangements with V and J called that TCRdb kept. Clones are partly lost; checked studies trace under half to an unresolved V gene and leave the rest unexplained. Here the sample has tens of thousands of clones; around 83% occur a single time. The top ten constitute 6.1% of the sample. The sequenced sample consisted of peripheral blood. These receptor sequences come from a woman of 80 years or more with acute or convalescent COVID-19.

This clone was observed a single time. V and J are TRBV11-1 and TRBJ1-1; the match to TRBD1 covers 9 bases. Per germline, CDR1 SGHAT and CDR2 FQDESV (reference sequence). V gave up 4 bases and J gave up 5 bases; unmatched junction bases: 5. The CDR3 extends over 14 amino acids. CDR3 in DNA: TGTGCCAGCAGCTCGTACAGGGGGCGAACTGAAGCTTTCTTT. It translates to CASSSYRGRTEAFF.

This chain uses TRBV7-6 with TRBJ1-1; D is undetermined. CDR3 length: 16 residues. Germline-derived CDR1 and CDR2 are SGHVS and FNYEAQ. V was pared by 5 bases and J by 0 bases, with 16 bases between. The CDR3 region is CASSPREGVVNTEAFF. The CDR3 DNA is TGTGCCAGCAGCCCAAGGGAGGGCGTTGTGAACACTGAAGCTTTCTTT.

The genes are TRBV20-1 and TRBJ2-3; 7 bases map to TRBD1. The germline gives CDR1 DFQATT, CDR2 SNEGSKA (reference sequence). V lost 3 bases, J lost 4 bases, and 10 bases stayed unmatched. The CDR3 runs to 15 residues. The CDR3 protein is CSASAGTVGADTQYF. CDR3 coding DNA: TGCAGTGCTAGTGCCGGGACAGTGGGTGCAGATACGCAGTATTTT.

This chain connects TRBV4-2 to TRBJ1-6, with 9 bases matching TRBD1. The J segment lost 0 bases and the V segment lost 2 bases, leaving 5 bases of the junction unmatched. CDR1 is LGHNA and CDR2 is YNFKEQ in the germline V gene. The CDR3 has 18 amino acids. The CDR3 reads CASSQPGQGGSYNSPLHF. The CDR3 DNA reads TGTGCCAGCAGCCAACCGGGACAGGGAGGCTCCTATAATTCACCCCTCCACTTT.

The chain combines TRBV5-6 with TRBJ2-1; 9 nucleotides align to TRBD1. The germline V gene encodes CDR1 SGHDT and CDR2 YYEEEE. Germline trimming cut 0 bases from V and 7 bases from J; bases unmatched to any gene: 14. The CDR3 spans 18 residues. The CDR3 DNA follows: TGTGCCAGCAGCTTGGCCGGGAACCGGGACAGGGTGGGAAATGAGCAGTTCTTC. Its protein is CASSLAGNRDRVGNEQFF.

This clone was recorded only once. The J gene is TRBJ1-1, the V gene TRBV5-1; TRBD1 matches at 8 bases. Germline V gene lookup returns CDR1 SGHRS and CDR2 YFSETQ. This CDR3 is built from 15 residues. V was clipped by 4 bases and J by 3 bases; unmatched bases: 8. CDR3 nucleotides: TGCGCCAGCAGCCCCCGGACAGGGTTTGACACTGAAGCTTTCTTT. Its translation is CASSPRTGFDTEAFF.

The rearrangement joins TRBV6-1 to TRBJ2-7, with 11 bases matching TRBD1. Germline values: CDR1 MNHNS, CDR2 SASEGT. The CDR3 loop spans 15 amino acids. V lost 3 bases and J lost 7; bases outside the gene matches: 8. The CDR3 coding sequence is TGTGCCAGCAGTGAGTTTGGGACAGGGGGATTTGAGCAGTACTTC. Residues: CASSEFGTGGFEQYF.

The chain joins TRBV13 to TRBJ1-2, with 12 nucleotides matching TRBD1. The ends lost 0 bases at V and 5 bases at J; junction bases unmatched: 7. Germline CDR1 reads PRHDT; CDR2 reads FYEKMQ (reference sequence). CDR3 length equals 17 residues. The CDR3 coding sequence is TGTGCCAGCAGCTTAGGGGGCCCGGGACAGGGGGCGTATGGCTACACCTTC. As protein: CASSLGGPGQGAYGYTF.

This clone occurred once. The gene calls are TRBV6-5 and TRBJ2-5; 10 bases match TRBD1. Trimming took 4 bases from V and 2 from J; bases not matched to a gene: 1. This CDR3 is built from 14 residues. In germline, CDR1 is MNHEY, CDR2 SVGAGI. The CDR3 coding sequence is TGTGCCAGCAGTTTGGACAGGGGGCAAGAGACCCAGTACTTC. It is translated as CASSLDRGQETQYF.

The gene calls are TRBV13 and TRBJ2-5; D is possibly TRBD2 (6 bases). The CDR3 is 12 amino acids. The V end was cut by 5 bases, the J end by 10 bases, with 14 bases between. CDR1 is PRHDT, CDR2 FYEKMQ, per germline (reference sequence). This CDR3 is CASSLAGGSQYF. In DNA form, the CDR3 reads TGTGCCAGCAGCCTCGCCGGGGGTAGCCAGTACTTC. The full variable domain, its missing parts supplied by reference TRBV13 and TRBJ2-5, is AAGVIQSPRHLIKEKRETATLKCYPIPRHDTVYWYQQGPGQDPQFLISFYEKMQSDKGSIPDRFSAQQFSDYHSELNMSSLELGDSALYFCASSLAGGSQYFGPGTRLLVL.

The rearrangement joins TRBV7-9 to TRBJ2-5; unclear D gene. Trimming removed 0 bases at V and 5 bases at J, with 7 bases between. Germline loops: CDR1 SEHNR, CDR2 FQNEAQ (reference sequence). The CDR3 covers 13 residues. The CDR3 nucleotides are TGTGCCAGCAGCTTAGCGTCCGGGGAGACCCAGTACTTC. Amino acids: CASSLASGETQYF.

The CDR3 is CASSQPSRTGIQPQHF. CDR3 in DNA: TGCGCCAGCAGCCAACCCTCAAGAACAGGGATCCAGCCCCAGCATTTT. The chain links TRBV4-1 to TRBJ1-5; a weak D match, TRBD1 (6 bases). The V gene lost 2 bases and the J gene lost 7 bases, with 18 bases spanning the gap. This CDR3 is 16 amino acids long. Germline V CDR1 and CDR2: MGHRA, YSYEKL.

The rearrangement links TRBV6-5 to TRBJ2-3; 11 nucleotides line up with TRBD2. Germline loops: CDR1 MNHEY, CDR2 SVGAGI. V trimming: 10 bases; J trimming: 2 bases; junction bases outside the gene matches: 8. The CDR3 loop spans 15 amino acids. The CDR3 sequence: CATKLAGATTDTQYF. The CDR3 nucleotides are TGTGCCACCAAACTAGCGGGGGCTACCACAGATACGCAGTATTTT.

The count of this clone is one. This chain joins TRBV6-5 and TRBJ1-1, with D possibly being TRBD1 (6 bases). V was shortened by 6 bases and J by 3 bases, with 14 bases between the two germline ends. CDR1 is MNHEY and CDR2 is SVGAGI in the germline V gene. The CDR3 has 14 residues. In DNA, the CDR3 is TGTGCCAGCAGGGCGACAGGCCGGGACACTGAAGCTTTCTTT. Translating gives CASRATGRDTEAFF.

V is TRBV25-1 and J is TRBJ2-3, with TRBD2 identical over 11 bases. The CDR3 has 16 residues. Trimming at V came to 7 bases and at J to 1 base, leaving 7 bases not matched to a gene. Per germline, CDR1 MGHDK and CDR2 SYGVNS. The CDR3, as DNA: TGTGCCAGCACGGAATATAGCGGGAGGGGCACAGATACGCAGTATTTT. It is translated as CASTEYSGRGTDTQYF. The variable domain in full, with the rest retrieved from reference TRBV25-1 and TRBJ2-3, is EADIYQTPRYLVIGTGKKITLECSQTMGHDKMYWYQQDPGMELHLIHYSYGVNSTEKGDLSSESTVSRIRTEHFPLTLESARPSHTSQYLCASTEYSGRGTDTQYFGPGTRLTVL.